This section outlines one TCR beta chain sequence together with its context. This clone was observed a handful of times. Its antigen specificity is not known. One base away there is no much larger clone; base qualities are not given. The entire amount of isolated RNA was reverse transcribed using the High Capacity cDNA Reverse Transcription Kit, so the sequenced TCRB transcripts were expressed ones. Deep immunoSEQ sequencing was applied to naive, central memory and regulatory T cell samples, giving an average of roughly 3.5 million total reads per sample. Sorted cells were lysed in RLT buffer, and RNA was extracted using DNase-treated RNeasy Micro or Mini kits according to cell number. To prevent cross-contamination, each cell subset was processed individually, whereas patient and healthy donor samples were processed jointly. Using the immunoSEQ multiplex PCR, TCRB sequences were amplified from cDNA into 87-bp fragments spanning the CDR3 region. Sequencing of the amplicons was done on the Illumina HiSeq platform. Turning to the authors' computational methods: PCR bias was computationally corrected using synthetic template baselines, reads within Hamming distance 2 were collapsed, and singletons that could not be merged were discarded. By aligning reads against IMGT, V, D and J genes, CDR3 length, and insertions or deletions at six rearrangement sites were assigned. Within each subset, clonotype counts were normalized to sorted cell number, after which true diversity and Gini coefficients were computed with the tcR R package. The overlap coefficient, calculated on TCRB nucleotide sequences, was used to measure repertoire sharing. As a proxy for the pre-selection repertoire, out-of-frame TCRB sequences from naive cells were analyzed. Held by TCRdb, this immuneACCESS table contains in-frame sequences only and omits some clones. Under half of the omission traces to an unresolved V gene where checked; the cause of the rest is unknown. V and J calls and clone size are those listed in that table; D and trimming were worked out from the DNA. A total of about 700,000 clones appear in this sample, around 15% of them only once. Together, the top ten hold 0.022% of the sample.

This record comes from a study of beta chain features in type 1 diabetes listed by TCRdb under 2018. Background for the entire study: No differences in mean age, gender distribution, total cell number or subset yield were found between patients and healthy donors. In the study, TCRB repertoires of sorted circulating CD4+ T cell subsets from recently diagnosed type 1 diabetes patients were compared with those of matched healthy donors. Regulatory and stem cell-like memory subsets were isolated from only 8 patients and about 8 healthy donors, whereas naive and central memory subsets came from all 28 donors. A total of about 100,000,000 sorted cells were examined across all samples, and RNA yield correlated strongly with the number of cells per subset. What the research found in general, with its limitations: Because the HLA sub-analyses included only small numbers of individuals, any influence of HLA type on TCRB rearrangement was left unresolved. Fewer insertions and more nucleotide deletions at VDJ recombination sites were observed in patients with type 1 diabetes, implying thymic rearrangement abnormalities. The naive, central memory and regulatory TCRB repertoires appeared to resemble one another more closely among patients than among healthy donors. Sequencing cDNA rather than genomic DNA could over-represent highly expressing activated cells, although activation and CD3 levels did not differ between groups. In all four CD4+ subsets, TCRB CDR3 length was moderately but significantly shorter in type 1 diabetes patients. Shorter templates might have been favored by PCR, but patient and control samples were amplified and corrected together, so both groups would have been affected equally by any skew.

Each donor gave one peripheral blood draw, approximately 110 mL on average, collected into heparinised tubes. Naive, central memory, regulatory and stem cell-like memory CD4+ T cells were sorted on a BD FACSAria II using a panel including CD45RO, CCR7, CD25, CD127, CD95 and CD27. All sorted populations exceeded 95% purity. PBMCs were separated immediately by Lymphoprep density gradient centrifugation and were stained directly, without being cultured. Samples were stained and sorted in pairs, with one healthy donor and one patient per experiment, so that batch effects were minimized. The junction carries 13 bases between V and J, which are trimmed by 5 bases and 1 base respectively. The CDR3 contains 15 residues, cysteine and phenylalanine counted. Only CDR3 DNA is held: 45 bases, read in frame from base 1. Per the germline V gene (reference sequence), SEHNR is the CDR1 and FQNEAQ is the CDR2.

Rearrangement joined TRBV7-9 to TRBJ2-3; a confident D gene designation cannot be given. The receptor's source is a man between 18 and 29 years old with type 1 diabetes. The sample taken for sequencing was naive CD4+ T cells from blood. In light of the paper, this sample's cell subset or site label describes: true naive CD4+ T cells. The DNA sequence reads TGTGCCAGCAGCCCGCATTTGTCCCGCACAGATACGCAGTATTTT. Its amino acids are CASSPHLSRTDTQYF.